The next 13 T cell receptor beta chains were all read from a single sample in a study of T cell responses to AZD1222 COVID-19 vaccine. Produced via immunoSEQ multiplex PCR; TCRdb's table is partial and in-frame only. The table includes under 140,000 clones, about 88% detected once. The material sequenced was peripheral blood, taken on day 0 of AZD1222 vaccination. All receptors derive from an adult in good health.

The CDR3 DNA reads TGCGCCAGCAGTGAACCCGGCGGGAGGCCCCTCGCGCAGTATTTT. It yields the protein CASSEPGGRPLAQYF. V is TRBV10-2 and J is TRBJ2-3; 8 nucleotides agree with TRBD2. Germline-derived CDR1 and CDR2 are WSHSY and SAAADI. The V segment lost 3 bases and the J segment 10 bases; nucleotides outside the gene matches: 12. The CDR3 extends over 15 amino acids.

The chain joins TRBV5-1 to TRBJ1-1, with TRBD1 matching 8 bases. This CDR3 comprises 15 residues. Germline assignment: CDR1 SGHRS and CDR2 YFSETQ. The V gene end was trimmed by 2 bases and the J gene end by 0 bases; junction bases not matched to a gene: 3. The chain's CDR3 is CASSFGQGMNTEAFF. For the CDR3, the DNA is TGCGCCAGCAGCTTTGGACAGGGAATGAACACTGAAGCTTTCTTT.

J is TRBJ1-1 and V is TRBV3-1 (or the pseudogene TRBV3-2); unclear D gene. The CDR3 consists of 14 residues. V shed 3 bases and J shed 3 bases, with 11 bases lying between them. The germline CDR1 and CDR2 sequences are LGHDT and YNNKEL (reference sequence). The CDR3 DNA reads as TGTGCCAGCAGCCAGAGACACGGGGACACTGAAGCTTTCTTT. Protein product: CASSQRHGDTEAFF.

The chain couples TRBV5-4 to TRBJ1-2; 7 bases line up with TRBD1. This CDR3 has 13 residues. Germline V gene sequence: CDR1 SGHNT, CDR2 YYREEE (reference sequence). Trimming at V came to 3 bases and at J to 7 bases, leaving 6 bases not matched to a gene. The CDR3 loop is CASSYTGVGGYTF. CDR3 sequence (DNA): TGTGCCAGCAGCTACACAGGGGTGGGTGGCTACACCTTC.

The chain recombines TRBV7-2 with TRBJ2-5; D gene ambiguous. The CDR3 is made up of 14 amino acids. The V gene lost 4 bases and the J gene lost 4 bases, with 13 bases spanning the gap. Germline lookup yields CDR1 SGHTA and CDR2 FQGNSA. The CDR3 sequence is CASSSPDPGETQYF. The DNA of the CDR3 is TGTGCCAGCAGCTCGCCGGACCCTGGAGAGACCCAGTACTTC. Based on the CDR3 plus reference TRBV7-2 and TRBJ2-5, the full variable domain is GAGVSQSPSNKVTEKGKDVELRCDPISGHTALYWYRQSLGQGLEFLIYFQGNSAPDKSGLPSDRFSAERTGGSVSTLTIQRTQQEDSAVYLCASSSPDPGETQYFGPGTRLLVL.

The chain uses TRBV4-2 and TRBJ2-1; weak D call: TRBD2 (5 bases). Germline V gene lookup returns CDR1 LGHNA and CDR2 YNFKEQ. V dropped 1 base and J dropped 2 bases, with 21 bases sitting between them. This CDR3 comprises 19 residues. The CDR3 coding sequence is TGTGCCAGCAGCCAAGTAGGCGCGGAGGCCGCCCTAACCTACAATGAGCAGTTCTTC. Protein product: CASSQVGAEAALTYNEQFF.

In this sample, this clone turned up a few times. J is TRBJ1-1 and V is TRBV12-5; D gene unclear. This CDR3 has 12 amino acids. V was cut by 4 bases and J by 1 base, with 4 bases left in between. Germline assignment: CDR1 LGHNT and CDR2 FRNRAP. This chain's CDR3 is CASGWGNTEAFF. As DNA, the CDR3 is TGTGCTAGTGGTTGGGGGAACACTGAAGCTTTCTTT.

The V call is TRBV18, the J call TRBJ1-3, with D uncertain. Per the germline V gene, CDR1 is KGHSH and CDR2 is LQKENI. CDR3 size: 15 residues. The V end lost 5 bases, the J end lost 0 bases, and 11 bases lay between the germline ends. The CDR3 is CASSDRENSGNTIYF. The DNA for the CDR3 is TGTGCCAGCTCAGACCGGGAGAACTCTGGAAACACCATATATTTT.

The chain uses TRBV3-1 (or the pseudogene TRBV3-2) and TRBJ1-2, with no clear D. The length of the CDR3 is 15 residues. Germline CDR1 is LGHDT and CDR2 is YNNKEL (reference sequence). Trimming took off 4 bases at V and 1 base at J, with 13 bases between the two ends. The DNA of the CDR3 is TGTGCCAGCAGCCCAGAGGGCTTCTATAACTATGGCTACACCTTC. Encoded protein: CASSPEGFYNYGYTF.

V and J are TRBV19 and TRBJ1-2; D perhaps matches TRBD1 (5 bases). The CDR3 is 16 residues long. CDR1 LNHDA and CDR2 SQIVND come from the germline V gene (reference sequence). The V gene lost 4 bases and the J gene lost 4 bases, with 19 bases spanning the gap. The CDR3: CASSTGLKKGVYGYTF. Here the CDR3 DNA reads TGTGCCAGTAGTACAGGGCTGAAAAAAGGGGTCTATGGCTACACCTTC.

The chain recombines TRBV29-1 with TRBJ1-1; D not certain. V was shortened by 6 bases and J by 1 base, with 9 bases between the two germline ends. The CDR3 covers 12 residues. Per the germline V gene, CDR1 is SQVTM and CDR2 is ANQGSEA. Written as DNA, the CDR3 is TGCAGCGTAGCAAGACAGAACACTGAAGCTTTCTTT. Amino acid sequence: CSVARQNTEAFF.

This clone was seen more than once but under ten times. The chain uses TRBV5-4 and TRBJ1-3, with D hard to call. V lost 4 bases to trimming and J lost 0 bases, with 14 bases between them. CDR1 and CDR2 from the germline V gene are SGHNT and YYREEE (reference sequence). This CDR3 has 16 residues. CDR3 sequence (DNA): TGTGCCAGCAGCACCCGACCGGAATACTCTGGAAACACCATATATTTT. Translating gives CASSTRPEYSGNTIYF.

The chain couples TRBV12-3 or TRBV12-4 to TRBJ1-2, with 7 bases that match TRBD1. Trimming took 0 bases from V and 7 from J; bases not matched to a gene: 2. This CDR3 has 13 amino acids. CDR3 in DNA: TGTGCCAGCAGTTTAGCAGGGGGCCGTGGCTACACCTTC. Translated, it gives CASSLAGGRGYTF.